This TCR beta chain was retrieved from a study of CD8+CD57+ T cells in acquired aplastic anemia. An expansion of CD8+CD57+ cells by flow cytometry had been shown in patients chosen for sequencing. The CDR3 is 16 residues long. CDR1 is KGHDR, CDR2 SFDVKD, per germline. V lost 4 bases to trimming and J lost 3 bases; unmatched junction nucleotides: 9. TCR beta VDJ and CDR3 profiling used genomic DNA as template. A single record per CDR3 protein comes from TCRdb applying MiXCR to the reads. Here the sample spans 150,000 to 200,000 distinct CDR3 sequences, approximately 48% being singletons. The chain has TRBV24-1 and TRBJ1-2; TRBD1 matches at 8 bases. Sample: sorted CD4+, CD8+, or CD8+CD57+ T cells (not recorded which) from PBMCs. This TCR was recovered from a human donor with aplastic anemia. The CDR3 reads CATSDPGQGGDYGYTF. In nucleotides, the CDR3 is TGTGCCACCAGTGACCCTGGACAGGGAGGAGACTATGGCTACACCTTC.